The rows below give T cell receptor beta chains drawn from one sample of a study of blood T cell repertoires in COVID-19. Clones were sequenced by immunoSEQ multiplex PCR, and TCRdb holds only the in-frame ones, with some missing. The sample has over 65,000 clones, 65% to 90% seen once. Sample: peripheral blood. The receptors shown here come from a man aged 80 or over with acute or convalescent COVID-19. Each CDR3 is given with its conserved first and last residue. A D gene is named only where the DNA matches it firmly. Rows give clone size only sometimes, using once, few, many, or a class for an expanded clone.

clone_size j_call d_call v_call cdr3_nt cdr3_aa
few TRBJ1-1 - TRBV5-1 TGCGCCAGCAGCTCCCGAGGATACACTGAAGCTTTCTTT CASSSRGYTEAFF
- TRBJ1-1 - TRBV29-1 TGCAGCGTTGCCCCCCGGGAGGTGGGTGAAGCTTTCTTT CSVAPREVGEAFF
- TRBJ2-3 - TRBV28 TGTGCCAGCAGTTTTAGTACAGATACGCAGTATTTT CASSFSTDTQYF
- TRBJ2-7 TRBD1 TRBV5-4 TGTGCCAGCAGCTTACAGGGGTACGAGCAGTACTTC CASSLQGYEQYF
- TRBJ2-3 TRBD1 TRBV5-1 TGCGCCAGCAGCCGTCGACAGGGTAGAGGCACAGATACGCAGTATTTT CASSRRQGRGTDTQYF
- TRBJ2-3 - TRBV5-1 TGCGCCAGCAGAGGGGCAGATACGCAGTATTTT CASRGADTQYF
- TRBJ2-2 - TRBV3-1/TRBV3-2 TGTGCCAGCAGCCAAGATAGCGGATCCGGGGAGCTGTTTTTT CASSQDSGSGELFF
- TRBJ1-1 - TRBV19 TGTGCCAGTAGTATGGGCAGTTTCACTGAAGCTTTCTTT CASSMGSFTEAFF
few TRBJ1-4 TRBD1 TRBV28 TGTGCCAGCAGTGCCACTCCGGGACAGCCTAATGAAAAACTGTTTTTT CASSATPGQPNEKLFF
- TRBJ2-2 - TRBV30 TGTGCCTGGAGTGTAGTAGCCGGGGAGCTGTTTTTT CAWSVVAGELFF
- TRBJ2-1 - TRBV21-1 TGTGCCAGCAGCAAAGATCATAGCTCCTACAATGAGCAGTTCTTC CASSKDHSSYNEQFF
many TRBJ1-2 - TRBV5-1 TGCGCCAGCAGCTTTTATCAGAGGGAGGCCAACACCTTC CASSFYQREANTF
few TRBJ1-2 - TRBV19 TGTGCCAGTAGTATAGATCGAGAGGGAAACTATGGCTACACCTTC CASSIDREGNYGYTF
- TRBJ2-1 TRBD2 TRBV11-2 TGTGCCAGCAGCCCACAACCGGGACTAGCGATGAGCTCCTACAATGAGCAGTTCTTC CASSPQPGLAMSSYNEQFF
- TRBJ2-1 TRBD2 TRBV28 TGTGCCAGCAGCTCCGAACTAGCGGGAAGGGACAATGAGCAGTTCTTC CASSSELAGRDNEQFF
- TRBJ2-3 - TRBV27 TGTGCCAGCAGTTTATTTATTCGAGGAGATACGCAGTATTTT CASSLFIRGDTQYF
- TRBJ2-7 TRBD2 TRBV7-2 TGTGCCAGCAGCTTAGAATCTAGCGGGAGGTTCGAGCAGTACTTC CASSLESSGRFEQYF
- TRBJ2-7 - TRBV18 TGTGCCAGCTCACCACTCCAGGGCTACGAGCAGTACTTC CASSPLQGYEQYF
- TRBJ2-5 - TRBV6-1 TGTGCCAGCAGTGAGAGGGCAGGCCAAGAGACCCAGTACTTC CASSERAGQETQYF
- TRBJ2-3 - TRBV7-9 TGTGCCAGCAGCCCGAGCGGACTGCCCTCAGATACGCAGTATTTT CASSPSGLPSDTQYF
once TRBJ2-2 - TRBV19 TGTGCCAGTAAAAGTAGGCTAGCGAGCACCGGGGAGCTGTTTTTT CASKSRLASTGELFF
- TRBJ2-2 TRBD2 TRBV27 TGTGCCAGCGGCGGTAGCGGGAGGGCCGGGGAGCTGTTTTTT CASGGSGRAGELFF
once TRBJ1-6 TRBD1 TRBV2 TGTGCCAGCGACCGGGACAGGGTGAATTCACCCCTCCACTTT CASDRDRVNSPLHF
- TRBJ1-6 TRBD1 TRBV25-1 TGTGCCAGCAGTGCCGGCGCGACAGGGGATTCACCCCTCCACTTT CASSAGATGDSPLHF
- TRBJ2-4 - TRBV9 TGTGCCAGCAGCTCACACCCCTCGGGGTTCGCCAAAAACATTCAGTACTTC CASSSHPSGFAKNIQYF
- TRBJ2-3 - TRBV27 TGTGCCAGCAGCAGGCGGGGCACAGATACGCAGTATTTT CASSRRGTDTQYF
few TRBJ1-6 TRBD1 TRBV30 TGTGCCTGGAGTCCGGGGACAGGCGGTTCACCCCTCCACTTT CAWSPGTGGSPLHF
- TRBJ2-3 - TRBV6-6 TGTGCCAGCAGTGGGCAGGGAACAGATACGCAGTATTTT CASSGQGTDTQYF
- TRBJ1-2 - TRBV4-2 TGTGCCAGCAGCCCAGTCGAGGGAGAACGCGGCTACACCTTC CASSPVEGERGYTF
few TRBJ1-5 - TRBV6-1 TGTGCCAGCAGTGAACACGCAGGGCCCCAGCATTTT CASSEHAGPQHF
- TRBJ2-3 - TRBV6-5 TGTGCCAGCAGTTACAAACGCGGTCCCCCCGATACGCAGTATTTT CASSYKRGPPDTQYF
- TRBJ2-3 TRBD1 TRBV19 TGTGCCAGTCCCAAGACAGGGGGCCCGAGGGGGCCCACAGATACGCAGTATTTT CASPKTGGPRGPTDTQYF
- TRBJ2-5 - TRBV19 TGTGCCAGTAGTATAGCAGGCGAAGAGACCCAGTACTTC CASSIAGEETQYF
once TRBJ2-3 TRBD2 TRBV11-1 TGTGCCAGCAGCGTCGGACTAGCGGGTTTCACAGATACGCAGTATTTT CASSVGLAGFTDTQYF
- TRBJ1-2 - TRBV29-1 TGCAGCGTTGTTGAACTCTATGGCTACACCTTC CSVVELYGYTF
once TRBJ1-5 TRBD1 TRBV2 TGTGCCAGCAGTCCCACAGGGGGCGATCAGCCCCAGCATTTT CASSPTGGDQPQHF
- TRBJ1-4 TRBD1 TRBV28 TGTGCCAGCAGTTCCCGACAGGGAACCCATGAAAAACTGTTTTTT CASSSRQGTHEKLFF
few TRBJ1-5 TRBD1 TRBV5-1 TGCGCCAGCAGCGCGACAGGGAATCAGCCCCAGCATTTT CASSATGNQPQHF
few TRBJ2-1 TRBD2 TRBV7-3 TGTGCCAGCAGCCGGACTAGCGGGGCTTACAATGAGCAGTTCTTC CASSRTSGAYNEQFF
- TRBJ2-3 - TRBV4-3 TGCGCCAGCAGCAGACCCGCTACAGGGTCGAGCCCAGATACGCAGTATTTT CASSRPATGSSPDTQYF
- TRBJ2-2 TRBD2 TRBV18 TGTGCCAGCTCACCAGGGACTAGCACCGGGGAGCTGTTTTTT CASSPGTSTGELFF
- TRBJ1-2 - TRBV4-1 TGCGCCAGCAGCCAAGCCGGGACACGCAGATCCTCTAATGGCTACACCTTC CASSQAGTRRSSNGYTF
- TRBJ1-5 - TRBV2 TGTGCCAGCAGTGGTCAGGGATTATCAAGGCAGCCCCAGCATTTT CASSGQGLSRQPQHF
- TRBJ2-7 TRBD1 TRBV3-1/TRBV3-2 TGTGCCAGCAGCCAACTTAGGGACAGGGTCTACGAGCAGTACTTC CASSQLRDRVYEQYF
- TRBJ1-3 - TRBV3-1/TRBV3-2 TGTGCCAGCAGCCAAGGGTTGGGGCTCATATATTTT CASSQGLGLIYF
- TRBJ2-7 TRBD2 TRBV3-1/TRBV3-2 TGTGCCAGCAGCCATAGCGGGGTTTACGAGCAGTACTTC CASSHSGVYEQYF
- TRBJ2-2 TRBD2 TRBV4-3 TGCGCCAGCAGCCAAGACTTCGGGAGGGCCGGGGAGCTGTTTTTT CASSQDFGRAGELFF
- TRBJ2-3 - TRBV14 TGTGCCAGCAGCCAAGATTGGGGACTCTCGACCACAGATACGCAGTATTTT CASSQDWGLSTTDTQYF
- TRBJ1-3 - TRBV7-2 TGTGCCAGCAGCTTACAGGGATTCTCTGGAAACACCATATATTTT CASSLQGFSGNTIYF
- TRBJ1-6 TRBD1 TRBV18 TGTGCCAGCTCACCTAACGCCGGGACAGGGAACAATTCACCCCTCCACTTT CASSPNAGTGNNSPLHF
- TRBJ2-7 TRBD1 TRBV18 TGTGCCAGCTCCCTCCCGACAGGGCCCTACGAGCAGTACTTC CASSLPTGPYEQYF
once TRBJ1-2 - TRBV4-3 TGCGCCAGCAGCCAAGGCCTTAACATGGGGCAGGGCAACTATGGCTACACCTTC CASSQGLNMGQGNYGYTF
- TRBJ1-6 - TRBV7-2 TGTGCCAGCAGCCGAGACAGTTCACCCCTCCACTTT CASSRDSSPLHF
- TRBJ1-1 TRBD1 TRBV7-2 TGTGCCAGCAGCGCTCGGACAGGCCGGAACACTGAAGCTTTCTTT CASSARTGRNTEAFF
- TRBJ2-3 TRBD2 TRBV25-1 TGTGCCAGCAGTGACGCTAGCGGGATAGCAGATACGCAGTATTTT CASSDASGIADTQYF